The rows below give T cell receptor beta chains drawn from one sample of a study of cytomegalovirus exposure and HLA in healthy donors. The method was immunoSEQ multiplex PCR; TCRdb's version includes in-frame clones alone and lacks a portion of them. The sample consists of some 160,000 clones, almost 85% of them appearing once. The material sequenced was PBMCs. These receptors all come from a woman aged 50 to 65 in good health and CMV-seronegative. Each CDR3 is given with its conserved first and last residue. The D gene is left open where the match is weak. Not every row has a clone size; where given, it reads once, few, many or a size class.

j_call d_call clone_size v_call cdr3_aa cdr3_nt
TRBJ1-2 TRBD1 . TRBV13 CASSVTGVGYGYTF TGTGCCAGCAGCGTGACAGGGGTGGGATATGGCTACACCTTC
TRBJ1-1 . . TRBV28 CASSLSPQVGIAFF TGTGCCAGCAGTTTATCACCCCAGGTTGGCATAGCTTTCTTT
TRBJ2-5 . . TRBV5-1 CASSLGGEWAQETQYF TGCGCCAGCAGCTTGGGGGGAGAATGGGCACAAGAGACCCAGTACTTC
TRBJ2-4 . . TRBV5-4 CASSLGGESKNIQYF TGTGCCAGCAGCTTGGGGGGGGAATCCAAAAACATTCAGTACTTC
TRBJ2-1 TRBD2 . TRBV5-4 CASSLDVGGANNEQFF TGTGCCAGCAGCTTGGACGTCGGGGGGGCTAACAATGAGCAGTTCTTC
TRBJ2-1 . . TRBV5-6 CASSRGKPRGRYNEQFF TGTGCCAGCAGCCGCGGGAAGCCAAGGGGGCGGTACAATGAGCAGTTCTTC
TRBJ2-5 . . TRBV7-2 CASSLVSGTQETQYF TGTGCCAGCAGCTTAGTATCCGGGACACAAGAGACCCAGTACTTC
TRBJ2-1 TRBD2 . TRBV2 CASLPLSGRGGGSKGNEQFF TGTGCCAGCTTGCCATTGAGCGGGAGAGGGGGGGGGTCGAAGGGGAATGAGCAGTTCTTC
TRBJ2-1 TRBD2 . TRBV4-1 CASSLSGGTGDNEQFF TGCGCCAGCAGCCTAAGCGGGGGAACCGGGGACAATGAGCAGTTCTTC
TRBJ1-4 . . TRBV6-5 CASSRRPGSEKLFF TGTGCCAGCAGCCGCAGGCCTGGGTCGGAAAAACTGTTTTTT
TRBJ2-1 TRBD2 . TRBV27 CASSFSGGSLEQFF TGTGCCAGCAGTTTTAGCGGGGGAAGTCTTGAGCAGTTCTTC
TRBJ2-1 . . TRBV5-6 CASTIDSREQFF TGTGCCAGCACTATTGACTCCCGGGAGCAGTTCTTC
TRBJ2-7 TRBD2 . TRBV11-2 CASSLGLAGEYEQYF TGTGCCAGCAGCTTAGGACTAGCGGGAGAGTACGAGCAGTACTTC
TRBJ1-3 . . TRBV7-9 CASSLGFYSSGNTIYF TGTGCCAGCAGCTTAGGATTTTACAGTTCTGGAAACACCATATATTTT
TRBJ1-1 . . TRBV7-9 CASSLGQTNTEAFF TGTGCCAGCAGCTTAGGACAGACGAACACTGAAGCTTTCTTT
TRBJ1-2 TRBD1 . TRBV28 CASTPTGGEFYGYTF TGTGCCAGCACCCCGACAGGGGGTGAATTCTATGGCTACACCTTC
TRBJ1-1 . . TRBV5-4 CASSPPTGLSTEAFF TGTGCCAGCAGTCCGCCGACAGGCCTGAGCACTGAAGCTTTCTTT
TRBJ1-4 . few TRBV5-1 CASSRSAGNEKLFF TGCGCCAGCAGCCGGTCCGCCGGTAATGAAAAACTGTTTTTT
TRBJ2-1 . . TRBV6-5 CASSYGNVGDNEQFF TGTGCCAGCAGTTATGGAAATGTCGGGGACAATGAGCAGTTCTTC
TRBJ2-2 . few TRBV6-1 CASSENFPGELFF TGTGCCAGCAGTGAAAACTTTCCCGGGGAGCTGTTTTTT
TRBJ2-2 TRBD2 . TRBV11-1 CASSRLGREGNTGELFF TGTGCCAGCAGCCGCCTGGGACGGGAGGGGAACACCGGGGAGCTGTTTTTT
TRBJ1-6 . . TRBV2 CASTEGTNSPLHF TGTGCCAGCACCGAGGGAACTAATTCACCCCTCCACTTT
TRBJ2-3 . . TRBV9 CASSVGQGTDTQYF TGTGCCAGCAGCGTAGGGCAGGGAACAGATACGCAGTATTTT
TRBJ1-1 . . TRBV7-2 CASRPTGDKRNTEAFF TGTGCCAGCAGGCCGACCGGGGACAAAAGGAACACTGAAGCTTTCTTT
TRBJ2-5 TRBD2 few TRBV7-2 CASSTAAGGVETQYF TGTGCCAGCAGCACGGCGGCGGGGGGGGTGGAGACCCAGTACTTC
TRBJ2-1 . . TRBV20-1 CSARADNEQFF TGCAGTGCTAGAGCGGACAATGAGCAGTTCTTC
TRBJ1-5 . once TRBV30 CACNTGTLNQPQHF TGTGCCTGCAATACCGGGACATTAAATCAGCCCCAGCATTTT
TRBJ2-1 TRBD1 . TRBV6-1 CACNRDRTYNEQFF TGTGCCTGCAACCGGGACAGGACCTACAATGAGCAGTTCTTC
TRBJ2-1 . few TRBV28 CASSLGGALEQFF TGTGCCAGCAGTTTAGGGGGGGCGTTAGAGCAGTTCTTC